This entry features one T cell receptor (beta chain) sequence. The sample belongs to a study of blood T cell repertoires in COVID-19. Study background: Donors in the United States, Italy and Spain gave samples during acute or convalescent COVID-19. The cDNA or gDNA used as material had been derived from T cells, B-cell-depleted T cells, or PBMCs.

In the study's own analysis: Reference gene primer amplification gave estimated nucleated cell counts. TCRdb keeps only in-frame clones here, not all; method: immunoSEQ multiplex PCR. V, J and clone size derive from that table, while D and trimming were established from the DNA sequence. The table records about 200,000 clones, 85% to 90% of them present only once. The CDR3 runs to 16 residues. Losses at the gene ends were 3 bases for V and 15 bases for J; bases not matched to a gene: 12. Per germline, CDR1 SGHAT and CDR2 FQNNGV. V and J are TRBV11-2 and TRBJ2-1; 15 nucleotides line up with TRBD2. Sequenced material: peripheral blood. The clonotype originates from a man aged 45-65 years with acute or convalescent COVID-19. The CDR3 reads CASSFQPGLAGGPSFF. In DNA form, the CDR3 reads TGTGCCAGCAGCTTTCAGCCCGGACTAGCGGGAGGGCCCTCGTTCTTC.